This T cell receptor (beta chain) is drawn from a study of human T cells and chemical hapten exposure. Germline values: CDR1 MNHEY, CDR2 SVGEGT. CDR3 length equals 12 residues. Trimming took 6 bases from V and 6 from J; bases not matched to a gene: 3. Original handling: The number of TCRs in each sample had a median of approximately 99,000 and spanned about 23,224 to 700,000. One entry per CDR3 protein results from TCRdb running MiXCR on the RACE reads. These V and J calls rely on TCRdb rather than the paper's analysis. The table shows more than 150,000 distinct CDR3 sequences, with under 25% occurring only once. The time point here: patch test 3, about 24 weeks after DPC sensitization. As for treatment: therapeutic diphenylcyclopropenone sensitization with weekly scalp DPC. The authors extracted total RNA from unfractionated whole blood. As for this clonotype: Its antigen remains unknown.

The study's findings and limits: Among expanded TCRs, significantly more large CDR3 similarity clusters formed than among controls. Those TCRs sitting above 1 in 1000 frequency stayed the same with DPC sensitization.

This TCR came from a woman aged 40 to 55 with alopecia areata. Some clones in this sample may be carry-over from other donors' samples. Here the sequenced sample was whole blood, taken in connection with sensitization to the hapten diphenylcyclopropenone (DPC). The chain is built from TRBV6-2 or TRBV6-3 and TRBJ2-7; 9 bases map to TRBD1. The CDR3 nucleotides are TGTGCCAGCAGCACAGGGGGCGGCGAGCAGTACTTC. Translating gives CASSTGGGEQYF.